The 7 T cell receptor beta chains reported below all come from one sample, sequenced in a study of T cell repertoires in cytomegalovirus infection. The antigens these receptors bind are not known. In TCRdb, the reads were re-called with MiXCR into one record per CDR3 protein. The sample has some 940,000 distinct CDR3 sequences, under 40% seen once; the top ten hold around an eighth. The input for sequencing was cultured CD8+ T cells from PBMCs, taken from culture after CMV antigen stimulation. These TCRs come from a human donor in good health (CMV status not recorded). Some clones in this sample may be carry-over from other donors' samples.

This clonotype was seen a handful of times. The V gene is TRBV4-1, the J gene TRBJ1-2; D gene uncertain. Deletions cut 1 base from V and 3 bases from J, with 9 bases between. The CDR3 has 14 residues. In germline, CDR1 is MGHRA, CDR2 YSYEKL. The CDR3 protein is CASSQGTSDYGYTF. CDR3 nucleotide sequence: TGCGCCAGCAGCCAAGGTACTTCTGACTATGGCTACACCTTC.

This clonotype has just a few counts. V usage is TRBV28 and J usage is TRBJ1-1; D remains unclear. Germline V lookup: CDR1 MDHEN, CDR2 SYDVKM. The CDR3 covers 13 residues. V lost 11 bases and J 4 bases, leaving 17 bases between the germline ends. The CDR3: CALEVFGSTEAFF. CDR3 nucleotides: TGTGCCCTAGAGGTCTTCGGGAGCACTGAAGCTTTCTTT.

This clonotype was counted only a few times. The junction differs from germline at one of its ends, possibly a read error. V is TRBV12-3 or TRBV12-4 and J is TRBJ2-7, with 9 bases matching TRBD1. CDR3 length: 13 amino acids. The CDR3 spells CANSPGQGYEQYF. The CDR3 region has the DNA TGTGCCAACAGTCCGGGACAGGGCTACGAGCAGTACTTC.

The J gene is TRBJ2-7, the V gene TRBV7-9, with D uncertain. Looked up from germline, CDR1 is SEHNR and CDR2 is FQNEAQ (reference sequence). Trimming took off 5 bases at V and 4 bases at J, with 18 bases between the two ends. The CDR3 has 15 amino acids. The CDR3 DNA sequence: TGTGCCAGCAGCGTAGGATTGGGTCAGGAGTACGAGCAGTACTTC. Its protein is CASSVGLGQEYEQYF. The full variable domain, rest sourced from reference TRBV7-9 and TRBJ2-7, is DTGVSQNPRHKITKRGQNVTFRCDPISEHNRLYWYRQTLGQGPEFLTYFQNEAQLEKSRLLSDRFSAERPKGSFSTLEIQRTEQGDSAMYLCASSVGLGQEYEQYFGPGTRLTVT.

This clonotype was detected a few times. The rearrangement joins TRBV19 to TRBJ1-6; perhaps TRBD1 as D (5 bases). Trimming shortened V by 1 base and J by 9 bases, and 13 bases separated the two germline ends. Germline CDR1 and CDR2: LNHDA and SQIVND (reference sequence). This CDR3 comprises 15 residues. As DNA, the CDR3 is TGTGCCAGTAGTATAGCCGGGACCGGCGGTTCACCCCTCCACTTT. This codes for CASSIAGTGGSPLHF. Complete variable domain (other parts from reference TRBV19 and TRBJ1-6): DGGITQSPKYLFRKEGQNVTLSCEQNLNHDAMYWYRQDPGQGLRLIYYSQIVNDFQKGDIAEGYSVSREKKESFPLTVTSAQKNPTAFYLCASSIAGTGGSPLHFGNGTRLTVT.

The chain joins TRBV24-1 to TRBJ2-3; possible D gene TRBD2, 5 bases. The germline V gene has CDR1 KGHDR and CDR2 SFDVKD. The V end was cut by 4 bases, the J end by 0 bases, with 13 bases between. CDR3 length: 16 amino acids. As DNA, the CDR3 is TGTGCCACCAGTGACGCACTAGTACTAAGCACAGATACGCAGTATTTT. This gives the protein CATSDALVLSTDTQYF.

This clonotype has a handful of counts. V and J are TRBV6-2 or TRBV6-3 and TRBJ1-1; D is unclear. The V gene's germline CDR1 is MNHEY and CDR2 SVGEGT. The V and J ends lost 7 bases and 1 base respectively, with 13 bases between them. This CDR3 spans 14 amino acids. The CDR3 region is CASTARRSNTEAFF. The DNA for the CDR3 is TGTGCCAGCACCGCCCGACGGTCGAACACTGAAGCTTTCTTT.